This T cell receptor beta chain emerged from a study of technical replicates of blood from a handful of donors. Clones were read by immunoSEQ multiplex PCR, and TCRdb kept only the in-frame ones, dropping some. The sample shows 50,000 or so clones, 90% to 95% of them seen only once. Germline assignment: CDR1 MGHRA and CDR2 YSYEKL. This CDR3 spans 17 amino acids. V dropped 1 base and J dropped 4; count of bases not matched to a gene: 11. Sample: PBMCs. The sequence came from a human donor in good health. Some clones in this sample may be carry-over from other donors' samples. The rearrangement joins TRBV4-1 to TRBJ2-3; 7 nucleotides agree with TRBD1. In nucleotides, the CDR3 is TGCGCCAGCAGCCAAGTGGGGTGGGACAGAGGGGCAGATACGCAGTATTTT. Amino acid sequence: CASSQVGWDRGADTQYF.